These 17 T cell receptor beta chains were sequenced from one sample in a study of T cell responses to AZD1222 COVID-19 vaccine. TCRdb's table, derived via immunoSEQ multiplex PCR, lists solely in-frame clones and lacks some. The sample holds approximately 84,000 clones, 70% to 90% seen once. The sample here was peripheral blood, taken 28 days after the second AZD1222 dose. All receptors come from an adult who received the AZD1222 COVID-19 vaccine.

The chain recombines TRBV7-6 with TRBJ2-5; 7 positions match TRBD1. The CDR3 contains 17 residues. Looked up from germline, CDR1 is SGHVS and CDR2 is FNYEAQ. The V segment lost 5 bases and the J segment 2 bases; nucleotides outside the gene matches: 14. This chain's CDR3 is CASSDFRQGILQETQYF. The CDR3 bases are TGTGCCAGCAGCGATTTTCGACAGGGAATCCTTCAAGAGACCCAGTACTTC. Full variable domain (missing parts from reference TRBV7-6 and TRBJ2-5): GAGVSQSPRYKVTKRGQDVALRCDPISGHVSLYWYRQALGQGPEFLTYFNYEAQQDKSGLPNDRFSAERPEGSISTLTIQRTEQRDSAMYRCASSDFRQGILQETQYFGPGTRLLVL.

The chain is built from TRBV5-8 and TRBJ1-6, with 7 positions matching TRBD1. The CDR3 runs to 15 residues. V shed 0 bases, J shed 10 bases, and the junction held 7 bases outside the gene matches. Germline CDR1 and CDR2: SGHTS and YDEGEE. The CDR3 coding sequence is TGTGCCAGCAGCTTGGACAGGGGAGGAGGGTCACCCCTCCACTTT. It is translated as CASSLDRGGGSPLHF.

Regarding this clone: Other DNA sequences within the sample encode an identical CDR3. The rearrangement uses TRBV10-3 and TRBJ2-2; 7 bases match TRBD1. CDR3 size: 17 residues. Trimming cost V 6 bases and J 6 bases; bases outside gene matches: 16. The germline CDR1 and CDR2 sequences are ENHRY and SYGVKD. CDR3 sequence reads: CAISSEKPQRGPGELFF. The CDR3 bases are TGTGCCATCAGCAGCGAAAAACCCCAAAGGGGGCCCGGGGAGCTGTTTTTT.

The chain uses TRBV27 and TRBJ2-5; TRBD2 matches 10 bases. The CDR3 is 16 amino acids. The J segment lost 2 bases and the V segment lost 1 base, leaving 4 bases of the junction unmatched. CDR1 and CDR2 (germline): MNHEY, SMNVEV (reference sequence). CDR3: CASSLYSGGLQETQYF. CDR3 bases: TGTGCCAGCAGTTTATATAGCGGGGGGTTACAAGAGACCCAGTACTTC.

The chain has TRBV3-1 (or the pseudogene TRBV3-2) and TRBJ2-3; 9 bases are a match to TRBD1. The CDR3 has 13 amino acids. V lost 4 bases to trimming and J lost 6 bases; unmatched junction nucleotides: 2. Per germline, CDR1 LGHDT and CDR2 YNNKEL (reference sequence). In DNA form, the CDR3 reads TGTGCCAGCAGCCGGACAGGGGACGATACGCAGTATTTT. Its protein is CASSRTGDDTQYF.

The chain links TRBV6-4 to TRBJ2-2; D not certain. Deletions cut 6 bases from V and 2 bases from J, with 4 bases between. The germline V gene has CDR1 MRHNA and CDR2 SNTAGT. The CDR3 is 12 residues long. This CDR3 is CASSPNTGELFF. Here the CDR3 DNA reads TGTGCCAGCAGCCCTAACACCGGGGAGCTGTTTTTT.

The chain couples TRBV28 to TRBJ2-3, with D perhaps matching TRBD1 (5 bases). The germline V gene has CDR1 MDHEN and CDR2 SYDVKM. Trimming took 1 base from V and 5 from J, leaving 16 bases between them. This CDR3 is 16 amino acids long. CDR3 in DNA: TGTGCCAGCAGTTTATCCCCCGGCAGGGCCGTAGATACGCAGTATTTT. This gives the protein CASSLSPGRAVDTQYF.

As DNA, the CDR3 is TGTGCCAGTAGTAGGACTAGCGGGGGGTCCACAGATACGCAGTATTTT. Its protein is CASSRTSGGSTDTQYF. V usage is TRBV19 and J usage is TRBJ2-3; 14 bases are shared with TRBD2. Germline V gene lookup returns CDR1 LNHDA and CDR2 SQIVND (reference sequence). V trimming: 4 bases; J trimming: 2 bases; junction bases outside the gene matches: 2. This CDR3 region has 16 residues.

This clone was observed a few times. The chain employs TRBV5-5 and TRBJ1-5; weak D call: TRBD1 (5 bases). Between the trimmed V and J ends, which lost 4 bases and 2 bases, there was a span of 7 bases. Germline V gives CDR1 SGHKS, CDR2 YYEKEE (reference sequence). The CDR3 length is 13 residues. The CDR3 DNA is TGTGCCAGCAGCCCGACAGGCAATCAGCCCCAGCATTTT. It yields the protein CASSPTGNQPQHF.

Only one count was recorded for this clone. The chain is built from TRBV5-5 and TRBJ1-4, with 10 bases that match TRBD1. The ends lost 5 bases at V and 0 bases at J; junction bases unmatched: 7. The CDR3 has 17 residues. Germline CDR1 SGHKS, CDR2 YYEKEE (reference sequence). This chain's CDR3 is CASSSGTGATTNEKLFF. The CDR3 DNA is TGTGCCAGCAGTTCCGGGACAGGGGCCACAACTAATGAAAAACTGTTTTTT.

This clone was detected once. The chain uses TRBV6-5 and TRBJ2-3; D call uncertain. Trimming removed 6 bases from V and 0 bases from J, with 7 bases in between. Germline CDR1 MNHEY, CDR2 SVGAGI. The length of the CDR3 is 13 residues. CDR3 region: CASSLVSTDTQYF. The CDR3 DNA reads TGTGCCAGCAGCCTCGTTAGCACAGATACGCAGTATTTT.

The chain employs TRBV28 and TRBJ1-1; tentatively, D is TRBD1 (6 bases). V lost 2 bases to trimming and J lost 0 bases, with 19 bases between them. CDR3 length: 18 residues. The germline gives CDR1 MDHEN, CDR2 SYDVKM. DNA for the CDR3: TGTGCCAGCAGTTTAGGGGGGGGCCAACGGTTTATGAACACTGAAGCTTTCTTT. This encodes CASSLGGGQRFMNTEAFF.

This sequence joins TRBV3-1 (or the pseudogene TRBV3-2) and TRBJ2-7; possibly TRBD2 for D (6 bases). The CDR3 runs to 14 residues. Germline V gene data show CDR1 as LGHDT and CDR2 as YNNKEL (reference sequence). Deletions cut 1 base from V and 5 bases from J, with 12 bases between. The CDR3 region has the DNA TGTGCCAGCAGCCAAGCGATCGGGAGTGACGAGCAGTACTTC. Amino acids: CASSQAIGSDEQYF.

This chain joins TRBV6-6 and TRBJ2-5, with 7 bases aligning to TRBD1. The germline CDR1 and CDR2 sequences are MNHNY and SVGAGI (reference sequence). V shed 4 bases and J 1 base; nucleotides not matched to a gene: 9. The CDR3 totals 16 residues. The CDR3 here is CASSSGIGTVQETQYF. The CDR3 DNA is TGTGCCAGCAGTTCCGGCATCGGGACAGTCCAAGAGACCCAGTACTTC.

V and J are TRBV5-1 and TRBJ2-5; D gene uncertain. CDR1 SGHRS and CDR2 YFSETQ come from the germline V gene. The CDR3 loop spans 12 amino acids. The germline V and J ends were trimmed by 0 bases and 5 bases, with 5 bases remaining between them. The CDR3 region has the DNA TGCGCCAGCAGCTTGGGGTCCGAGACCCAGTACTTC. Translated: CASSLGSETQYF.

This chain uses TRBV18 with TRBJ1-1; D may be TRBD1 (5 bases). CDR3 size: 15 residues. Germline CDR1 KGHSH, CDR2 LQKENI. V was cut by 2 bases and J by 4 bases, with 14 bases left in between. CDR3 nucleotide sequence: TGTGCCAGCTCACCAATTGGGGGGGTGGTCACTGAAGCTTTCTTT. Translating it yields CASSPIGGVVTEAFF.

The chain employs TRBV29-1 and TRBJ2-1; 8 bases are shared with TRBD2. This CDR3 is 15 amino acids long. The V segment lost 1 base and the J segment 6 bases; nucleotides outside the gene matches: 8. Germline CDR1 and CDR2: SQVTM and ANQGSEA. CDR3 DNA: TGCAGCGTTGAAGTTCGCCGGGGGGGGCCCAATGAGCAGTTCTTC. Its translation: CSVEVRRGGPNEQFF.